A single sample is the source of the 29 T cell receptor beta chains below, sequenced in a study of blood T cell repertoires in COVID-19. Some clones are missing from TCRdb's copy, which holds only in-frame ones; the method was immunoSEQ multiplex PCR. The profile shows approximately 270,000 clones, 70% to 90% of them singletons. What was sequenced was peripheral blood. The source of these receptors is a woman aged 70-85 years with acute or convalescent COVID-19.

V is TRBV7-6 and J is TRBJ1-2; D possibly corresponds to TRBD1 (6 bases). The V gene lost 1 base and the J gene lost 7 bases, with 13 bases spanning the gap. Looked up from germline, CDR1 is SGHVS and CDR2 is FNYEAQ. The CDR3 contains 14 residues. The CDR3: CASSLGGGRVGYTF. The CDR3 nucleotides are TGTGCCAGCAGCTTAGGTGGGGGCCGAGTTGGCTACACCTTC.

The V gene is TRBV24-1, the J gene TRBJ1-2; the D gene is possibly TRBD1 (6 bases). This CDR3 contains 13 residues. Trimming shortened V by 7 bases and J by 4 bases, and 12 bases separated the two germline ends. Germline V gene data show CDR1 as KGHDR and CDR2 as SFDVKD. The CDR3 loop reads CATSTGSGYGYTF. The CDR3 DNA reads as TGTGCCACCAGCACAGGGAGCGGCTATGGCTACACCTTC.

This clone has a single count. The CDR3 DNA reads as TGTGCCAGCAGCTTGGAGGCGGGGGCAAGCGACAATGAGCAGTTCTTC. This codes for CASSLEAGASDNEQFF. The chain recombines TRBV5-6 with TRBJ2-1; possible D gene TRBD2, 7 bases. The CDR3 is 16 amino acids. Looked up from germline, CDR1 is SGHDT and CDR2 is YYEEEE. Trimming removed 0 bases at V and 5 bases at J, with 15 bases between.

The chain carries TRBV10-3 and TRBJ1-5, with TRBD1 matching over 8 bases. V was pared by 5 bases and J by 0 bases, with 3 bases of the junction left unmatched. The length of the CDR3 is 15 residues. The germline V gene has CDR1 ENHRY and CDR2 SYGVKD. CDR3 sequence: CAISPGQDSNQPQHF. CDR3 bases: TGTGCCATCAGTCCGGGACAGGATAGCAATCAGCCCCAGCATTTT.

The rearrangement uses TRBV5-1 and TRBJ2-1, with a possible D match to TRBD1 (7 bases). CDR3 length: 15 residues. V was pared by 3 bases and J by 0 bases, with 10 bases between. Germline V lookup: CDR1 SGHRS, CDR2 YFSETQ. Here the CDR3 DNA reads TGCGCCAGCAGCTCGCAGGGGGGCTCCTACAATGAGCAGTTCTTC. Translated: CASSSQGGSYNEQFF.

This chain links TRBV2 with TRBJ2-7; 7 positions agree with TRBD1. The CDR3 runs 14 residues. After removal of 5 bases from V and 3 bases from J, the junction contained 7 bases not matched to a gene. The V gene's germline CDR1 is SNHLY and CDR2 FYNNEI. CDR3 sequence (DNA): TGTGCCAGCAGTCCGGGACAGCCCGACTACGAGCAGTACTTC. Residues: CASSPGQPDYEQYF.

V and J are TRBV21-1 and TRBJ1-5; the table assigns TRBD1, which was not confirmed against the DNA. TRBV21-1 has pseudogene status. The CDR3 sequence is 17 residues long. The CDR3 reads CASSQGSEWQGNQPQHF. The CDR3 DNA follows: TGTGCCAGCAGCCAAGGGTCCGAGTGGCAGGGCAATCAGCCCCAGCATTTT.

This chain links TRBV6-5 with TRBJ2-1; TRBD1 aligns across 7 bases. V lost 6 bases to trimming and J lost 10 bases; unmatched junction nucleotides: 15. Germline V gene data show CDR1 as MNHEY and CDR2 as SVGAGI. This CDR3 is built from 15 residues. CDR3 in amino acids: CASSAGTATPREQFF. Here the CDR3 DNA reads TGTGCCAGCAGCGCCGGGACAGCTACCCCTCGCGAGCAGTTCTTC.

The chain links TRBV7-2 to TRBJ1-4; no clear D. V lost 4 bases, J lost 1 base, and 13 bases lay in between. The CDR3 covers 16 residues. CDR1 and CDR2 (germline): SGHTA, FQGNSA. The DNA for the CDR3 is TGTGCCAGCAGCTACCCGGCGGGAGAAACTAATGAAAAACTGTTTTTT. It yields the protein CASSYPAGETNEKLFF.

The genes are TRBV18 and TRBJ1-4; a possible D gene is TRBD1 (5 bases). The CDR3 has 16 amino acids. CDR1 is KGHSH, CDR2 LQKENI, per germline. Deletions cut 3 bases from V and 6 bases from J, with 17 bases between. As DNA, the CDR3 is TGTGCCAGCTCACCGAGTTTATGGGGGGATTATGAAAAACTGTTTTTT. It is translated as CASSPSLWGDYEKLFF. The variable domain in full, with the rest retrieved from reference TRBV18 and TRBJ1-4, is NAGVMQNPRHLVRRRGQEARLRCSPMKGHSHVYWYRQLPEEGLKFMVYLQKENIIDESGMPKERFSAEFPKEGPSILRIQQVVRGDSAAYFCASSPSLWGDYEKLFFGSGTQLSVL.

This clone has just a few counts. Relative to the germline gene, one junction end is altered; a read error may explain this. The chain has TRBV7-9 and TRBJ1-1; no definite D call. Looked up from germline, CDR1 is SEHNR and CDR2 is FQNEAQ (reference sequence). The CDR3 runs to 10 residues. In DNA, the CDR3 is TGTGCCAGCAGCTCCCTTCTCGTCCTATTT. This codes for CASSSLLVLF.

J is TRBJ2-5 and V is TRBV12-3 or TRBV12-4; 7 bases fit TRBD1. Trimming at V came to 5 bases and at J to 0 bases, leaving 0 bases not matched to a gene. The CDR3 consists of 13 residues. CDR3 DNA sequence: TGTGCCAGCAGTACAGGGGACCAAGAGACCCAGTACTTC. Its protein is CASSTGDQETQYF.

This rearrangement joins TRBV30 to TRBJ1-6; 8 bases agree with TRBD1. The J segment lost 7 bases and the V segment lost 7 bases, leaving 12 bases of the junction unmatched. This CDR3 is built from 15 residues. Germline V CDR1 and CDR2: GTSNPN, SVGIG (reference sequence). CDR3 bases: TGTGCCTTCCTAACAGGGGGGGTCCCCAATTCACCCCTCCACTTT. Its translation is CAFLTGGVPNSPLHF. Full variable domain (remainder filled in from reference TRBV30 and TRBJ1-6): SQTIHQWPATLVQPVGSPLSLECTVEGTSNPNLYWYRQAAGRGLQLLFYSVGIGQISSEVPQNLSASRPQDRQFILSSKKLLLSDSGFYLCAFLTGGVPNSPLHFGNGTRLTVT.

This clone has only one observation. V usage is TRBV19 and J usage is TRBJ2-2; tentatively, D is TRBD1 (6 bases). The V end was cut by 10 bases, the J end by 2 bases, with 14 bases between. The CDR3 loop spans 14 amino acids. The V gene's germline CDR1 is LNHDA and CDR2 SQIVND (reference sequence). CDR3 nucleotides: TGTGCCACTTCCGGGACACTCAACACCGGGGAGCTGTTTTTT. Protein product: CATSGTLNTGELFF.

This clone came up once. The gene calls are TRBV5-4 and TRBJ2-3; 15 bases are a match to TRBD2. J was trimmed by 12 bases and V by 3 bases; bases with no gene match: 11. CDR1 is SGHNT, CDR2 YYREEE, per germline (reference sequence). The CDR3 covers 16 residues. The CDR3 is CASSSLRTSGGVPQYF. Here the CDR3 DNA reads TGTGCCAGCAGCTCCCTACGGACTAGCGGGGGGGTTCCTCAGTATTTT. The variable domain in full, completed from reference TRBV5-4 and TRBJ2-3, reads ETGVTQSPTHLIKTRGQQVTLRCSSQSGHNTVSWYQQALGQGPQFIFQYYREEENGRGNFPPRFSGLQFPNYSSELNVNALELDDSALYLCASSSLRTSGGVPQYFGPGTRLTVL.

The chain is built from TRBV6-6 and TRBJ2-1; 10 bases are a match to TRBD1. The V and J ends lost 5 bases and 7 bases, in that order; junction bases with no gene match: 11. Germline V gives CDR1 MNHNY, CDR2 SVGAGI (reference sequence). The CDR3 length is 16 residues. CDR3: CASSRPGQGEMNEQFF. CDR3 nucleotide sequence: TGTGCCAGCAGTCGACCCGGACAGGGGGAGATGAATGAGCAGTTCTTC.

The chain combines TRBV2 with TRBJ1-1, with D perhaps TRBD1 (5 bases). The CDR3 is 13 amino acids. V shed 3 bases and J shed 1 base, with 6 bases lying between them. Germline CDR1 and CDR2: SNHLY and FYNNEI. The CDR3 sequence: CASSDQGNTEAFF. The DNA for the CDR3 is TGTGCCAGCAGTGATCAGGGGAACACTGAAGCTTTCTTT.

In its sample, this clone was seen a few times. The chain links TRBV18 to TRBJ2-7; TRBD1 agrees at 9 bases. This CDR3 has 13 amino acids. With V trimmed by 5 bases and J by 4 bases, 3 bases remained unmatched. CDR1 and CDR2 from the germline V gene are KGHSH and LQKENI. CDR3 protein: CASSATGGYEQYF. CDR3 DNA: TGTGCCAGCTCAGCGACAGGGGGGTACGAGCAGTACTTC.

The chain couples TRBV19 to TRBJ1-1; D is uncertain. Germline V gene lookup returns CDR1 LNHDA and CDR2 SQIVND (reference sequence). The CDR3 spans 15 residues. V was shortened by 7 bases and J by 5 bases, with 20 bases between the two germline ends. CDR3 sequence reads: CASTIAAGARTEAFF. CDR3 in DNA: TGTGCCAGTACCATTGCAGCGGGCGCCAGGACTGAAGCTTTCTTT.

This clone showed up just once. The chain is built from TRBV6-1 and TRBJ1-2; possibly TRBD1 for D (6 bases). From germline, CDR1 is MNHNS and CDR2 SASEGT. The V and J ends lost 1 base and 4 bases respectively, with 13 bases between them. The CDR3 runs to 15 residues. The CDR3 DNA sequence: TGTGCCAGCAGTGAAGAACAGGGCAATCTCTATGGCTACACCTTC. Translation: CASSEEQGNLYGYTF.

The table lists this clone with a few counts. This chain connects TRBV27 to TRBJ1-6, with 10 bases lining up with TRBD1. J lost 7 bases, V lost 2 bases, and 5 bases had no gene match. Germline V gives CDR1 MNHEY, CDR2 SMNVEV (reference sequence). This CDR3 spans 16 amino acids. CDR3 sequence reads: CASSLLWTGGNSPLHF. CDR3 coding DNA: TGTGCCAGCAGTTTACTTTGGACAGGGGGAAATTCACCCCTCCACTTT.

This chain uses TRBV19 with TRBJ2-7; 11 nucleotides align to TRBD1. The germline gives CDR1 LNHDA, CDR2 SQIVND (reference sequence). The CDR3 length is 15 residues. The V gene end was trimmed by 5 bases and the J gene end by 3 bases; junction bases not matched to a gene: 6. The CDR3 nucleotides read TGTGCCAGTAGTGCCGGACAGGGGGCTTACTACGAGCAGTACTTC. It translates to CASSAGQGAYYEQYF.

The chain recombines TRBV30 with TRBJ1-6, with 10 bases aligning to TRBD1. In germline, CDR1 is GTSNPN, CDR2 SVGIG (reference sequence). Trimming cost V 1 base and J 9 bases; bases outside gene matches: 9. The CDR3 has 16 amino acids. In DNA form, the CDR3 reads TGTGCCTGGAGTGCGCGCCGGGACAGGGGTTCTTCACCCCTCCACTTT. It yields the protein CAWSARRDRGSSPLHF.

Concerning this clone: Mismatch with germline at one junction end may stem from a read error. The chain has TRBV7-7 and TRBJ2-3, with TRBD1 matching over 7 bases. The CDR3 is made up of 16 amino acids. Germline CDR1 and CDR2: SSHAT and FNYEAQ (reference sequence). As DNA, the CDR3 is TGTGCTAGCAGCTTAAGATCGGGGACAGGCACAGATACGCAGTATTTT. Amino acids: CASSLRSGTGTDTQYF.

This chain links TRBV7-9 with TRBJ1-1; maybe TRBD1 (5 bases). Per the germline V gene, CDR1 is SEHNR and CDR2 is FQNEAQ (reference sequence). Trimming shortened V by 5 bases and J by 4 bases, and 11 bases separated the two germline ends. The CDR3 runs 13 residues. CDR3 sequence: CASSQTQGTEAFF. The DNA of the CDR3 is TGTGCCAGCAGCCAGACGCAGGGCACTGAAGCTTTCTTT.

The chain joins TRBV5-5 to TRBJ1-2; D uncertain. This CDR3 region has 17 residues. Germline loops: CDR1 SGHKS, CDR2 YYEKEE (reference sequence). Trimming took off 0 bases at V and 4 bases at J, with 19 bases between the two ends. The chain's CDR3 is CASSLAESATFVYGYTF. DNA of the CDR3: TGTGCCAGCAGCTTGGCCGAGTCTGCCACCTTTGTCTATGGCTACACCTTC.

The chain is built from TRBV7-8 and TRBJ2-7, with D uncertain. Per the germline V gene, CDR1 is SGHVS and CDR2 is FQNEAQ. The V and J ends lost 1 base and 4 bases respectively, with 14 bases between them. CDR3 length: 15 amino acids. CDR3: CASSLVSSAAYEQYF. DNA for the CDR3: TGTGCCAGCAGCTTAGTTTCCAGCGCCGCTTACGAGCAGTACTTC.

This chain connects TRBV4-1 to TRBJ2-7; TRBD2 agrees at 8 bases. There are 15 residues in the CDR3. J gave up 2 bases and V 1 base, and 4 bases lay outside the gene matches. Germline V CDR1 and CDR2: MGHRA, YSYEKL. Here the CDR3 DNA reads TGCGCCAGCAGCCAAGCCGGGACTAGGGCCTACGAGCAGTACTTC. Its protein product is CASSQAGTRAYEQYF.

This chain uses TRBV5-8 with TRBJ1-2, with TRBD1 matching 7 bases. J was trimmed by 4 bases and V by 4 bases; bases with no gene match: 7. The CDR3 sequence is 14 residues long. Germline V CDR1 and CDR2: SGHTS, YDEGEE. CDR3 sequence: CASSPGTAGYGYTF. CDR3 bases: TGTGCCAGCAGCCCGGGGACAGCCGGCTATGGCTACACCTTC.